Given below is one T cell receptor beta chain in context. Clones were read by immunoSEQ multiplex PCR, and TCRdb kept only the in-frame ones, dropping some. The sample gives 110,000 to 150,000 clones, about three quarters of which show up once; roughly 4.7% is in the top ten. Germline-derived CDR1 and CDR2 are SGHVS and FQNEAQ. CDR3 length: 13 amino acids. Trimming stripped 1 base from V and 8 bases from J, with 9 bases between. The data are from a study of cytotoxic CD8 clonotypes in ibrutinib-treated CLL. This sequence originates from a human donor with chronic lymphocytic leukemia. This chain connects TRBV7-8 to TRBJ2-1, with a weak D call TRBD2 (5 bases). The input for sequencing was PBMCs, taken after 24 months of ibrutinib treatment. The CDR3 nucleotides read TGTGCCAGCAGCTTAGATCGGGGTTATGAGCAGTTCTTC. This codes for CASSLDRGYEQFF. Based on the CDR3 plus reference TRBV7-8 and TRBJ2-1, the full variable domain is GAGVSQSPRYKVAKRGQDVALRCDPISGHVSLFWYQQALGQGPEFLTYFQNEAQLDKSGLPSDRFFAERPEGSVSTLKIQRTQQEDSAVYLCASSLDRGYEQFFGPGTRLTVL.